This T cell receptor beta chain was observed in a study of graft-versus-host responses after intestinal transplantation. Study-wide context: Each recipient received a multivisceral, liver-intestinal, or isolated intestinal graft. Each recipient received anti-thymocyte globulin induction, then tacrolimus and steroids for 3 to 4 years. Study results and limitations: Early post-transplant falls in HvG clones accompanied the peak levels of circulating GvH clones.

Some clones are missing from TCRdb's copy, which holds only in-frame ones; the method was immunoSEQ multiplex PCR. The table includes 10,000 or so clones, 30% detected once. The researchers put 200,000 CFSE-labeled responder cells into plates with 200,000 irradiated, violet-dye-labeled stimulator cells. The starting material was alloreactive CD4+ T cells from a mixed lymphocyte reaction culture, obtained before intestinal transplant. Subset defined: CFSE-low proliferating T cells sorted from roughly six-day pre-transplant mixed lymphocyte reaction (GvH or HvG direction). This TCR was sampled from a human patient who received an intestinal transplant.

CDR3 in DNA: TGCGCCAGCAGCTCACAGGGGGACTATGGCTACACCTTC. Amino acid sequence: CASSSQGDYGYTF. V usage is TRBV5-1 and J usage is TRBJ1-2, with TRBD1 matching over 8 bases. V shed 3 bases, J shed 3 bases, and the junction held 1 base outside the gene matches. This CDR3 region has 13 residues. Germline assignment: CDR1 SGHRS and CDR2 YFSETQ. Complete variable domain (other parts from reference TRBV5-1 and TRBJ1-2): KAGVTQTPRYLIKTRGQQVTLSCSPISGHRSVSWYQQTPGQGLQFLFEYFSETQRNKGNFPGRFSGRQFSNSRSEMNVSTLELGDSALYLCASSSQGDYGYTFGSGTRLTVV.